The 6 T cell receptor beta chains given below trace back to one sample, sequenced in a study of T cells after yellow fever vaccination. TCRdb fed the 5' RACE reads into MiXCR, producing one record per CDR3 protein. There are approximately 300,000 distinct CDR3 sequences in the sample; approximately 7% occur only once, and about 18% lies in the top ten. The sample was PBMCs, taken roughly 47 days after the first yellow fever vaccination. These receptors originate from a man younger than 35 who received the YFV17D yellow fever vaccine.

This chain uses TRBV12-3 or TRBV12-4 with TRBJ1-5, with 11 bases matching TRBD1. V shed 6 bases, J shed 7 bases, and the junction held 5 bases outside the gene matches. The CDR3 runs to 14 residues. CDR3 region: CASRRTGGRQPQHF. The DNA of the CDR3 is TGTGCCAGCAGGCGGACAGGGGGCCGACAGCCCCAGCATTTT.

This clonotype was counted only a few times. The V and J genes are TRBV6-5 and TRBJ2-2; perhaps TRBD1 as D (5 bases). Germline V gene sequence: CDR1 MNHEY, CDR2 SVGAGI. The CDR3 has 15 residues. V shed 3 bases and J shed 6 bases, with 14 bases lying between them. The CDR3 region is CASSYAVQGAGELFF. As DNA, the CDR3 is TGTGCCAGCAGTTATGCCGTCCAGGGTGCCGGGGAGCTGTTTTTT.

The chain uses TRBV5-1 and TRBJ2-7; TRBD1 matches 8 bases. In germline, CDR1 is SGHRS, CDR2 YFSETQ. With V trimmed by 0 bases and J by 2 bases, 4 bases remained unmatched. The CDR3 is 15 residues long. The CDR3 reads CASSLVGQGPYEQYF. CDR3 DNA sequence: TGCGCCAGCAGCTTGGTTGGACAGGGACCCTACGAGCAGTACTTC.

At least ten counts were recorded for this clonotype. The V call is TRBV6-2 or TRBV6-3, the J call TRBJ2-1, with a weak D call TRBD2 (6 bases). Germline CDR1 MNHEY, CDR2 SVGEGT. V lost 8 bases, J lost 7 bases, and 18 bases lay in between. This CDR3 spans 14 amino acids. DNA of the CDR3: TGTGCCAGCCGATGGTTGGGGGGTGTTAATGAGCAGTTCTTC. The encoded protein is CASRWLGGVNEQFF.

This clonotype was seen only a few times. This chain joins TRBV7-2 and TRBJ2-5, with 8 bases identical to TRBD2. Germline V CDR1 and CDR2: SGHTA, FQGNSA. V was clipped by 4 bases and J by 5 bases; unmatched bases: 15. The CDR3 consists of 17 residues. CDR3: CASSSVPRGGLGETQYF. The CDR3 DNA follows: TGTGCCAGCAGCTCCGTCCCCCGGGGGGGCTTAGGGGAGACCCAGTACTTC.

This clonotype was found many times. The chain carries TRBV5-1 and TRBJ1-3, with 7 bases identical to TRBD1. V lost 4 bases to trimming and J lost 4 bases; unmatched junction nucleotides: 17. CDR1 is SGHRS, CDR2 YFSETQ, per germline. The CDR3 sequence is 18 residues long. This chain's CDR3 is CASSPTIGTVGSGNTIYF. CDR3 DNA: TGCGCCAGCAGCCCAACCATCGGGACAGTGGGGTCCGGAAACACCATATATTTT.